One and the same sample provided the 16 T cell receptor beta chains below, sequenced in a study of blood T cell repertoires in COVID-19. TCRdb keeps only in-frame clones here, not all; method: immunoSEQ multiplex PCR. The sample lists 150,000 to 200,000 clones; roughly 80% were seen once. The sequencing input was peripheral blood. These receptors were collected from a human donor with acute or convalescent COVID-19. The donor label of this sample is uncertain.

The chain combines TRBV5-4 with TRBJ2-7; a weak D match, TRBD2 (6 bases). Germline V CDR1 and CDR2: SGHNT, YYREEE (reference sequence). The germline V and J ends were trimmed by 3 bases and 6 bases, with 16 bases remaining between them. This CDR3 region has 14 residues. The CDR3 DNA sequence: TGTGCCAGCAGCTCCCCAGTATCAGCGGGCGAGCAGTACTTC. This gives the protein CASSSPVSAGEQYF.

CDR3 sequence (DNA): TGTGCCAGCAGCTACGGTTCGGGGTACAATGAGCAGTTCTTC. This translates into CASSYGSGYNEQFF. This chain connects TRBV3-1 (or the pseudogene TRBV3-2) to TRBJ2-1, with a tentative D call TRBD2 (5 bases). This CDR3 comprises 14 residues. Germline CDR1 is LGHDT and CDR2 is YNNKEL (reference sequence). V was clipped by 5 bases and J by 4 bases, with 12 bases between them.

This clone occurred once. The V and J genes are TRBV19 and TRBJ2-2; 14 bases line up with TRBD2. The ends lost 9 bases at V and 5 bases at J; junction bases unmatched: 8. The CDR3 has 16 residues. Germline CDR1 LNHDA, CDR2 SQIVND (reference sequence). In DNA form, the CDR3 reads TGTGCCAGCAACAGACTAGCGGGAGGGGGGACCGGGGAGCTGTTTTTT. Translated, it gives CASNRLAGGGTGELFF.

The V gene is TRBV2, the J gene TRBJ1-2; D gene ambiguous. The CDR3 is made up of 15 amino acids. The V end was cut by 6 bases, the J end by 7 bases, with 21 bases between. CDR1 and CDR2 from the germline V gene are SNHLY and FYNNEI. CDR3 loop: CASSDILLRYGGYTF. The CDR3 DNA follows: TGTGCCAGCAGCGACATTCTACTCCGCTATGGTGGCTACACCTTC.

This chain uses TRBV7-3 with TRBJ2-5; weak D call: TRBD1 (5 bases). The CDR3 runs to 13 residues. Germline V gene data show CDR1 as SGHTA and CDR2 as FQGTGA. V was trimmed by 5 bases and J by 3 bases, leaving 10 bases between them. CDR3 bases: TGTGCCAGCAGCCGCGGCAGGGAAGAGACCCAGTACTTC. Its translation: CASSRGREETQYF.

This rearrangement joins TRBV28 to TRBJ2-5; 7 bases are a match to TRBD1. Germline V CDR1 and CDR2: MDHEN, SYDVKM. V trimming: 5 bases; J trimming: 2 bases; junction bases outside the gene matches: 11. The CDR3 is 16 residues long. As DNA, the CDR3 is TGTGCCAGCAGTCCTCGACAGGGTCTTGGGCAAGAGACCCAGTACTTC. This encodes CASSPRQGLGQETQYF.

V is TRBV3-1 (or the pseudogene TRBV3-2) and J is TRBJ1-2; D is uncertain. This CDR3 has 14 amino acids. Germline CDR1 reads LGHDT; CDR2 reads YNNKEL (reference sequence). The V end was cut by 0 bases, the J end by 8 bases, with 13 bases between. The CDR3 sequence is CASSQDFGGSGYTF. The CDR3 nucleotides are TGTGCCAGCAGCCAAGATTTTGGAGGGTCAGGCTACACCTTC.

This clone was counted once. This rearrangement joins TRBV9 to TRBJ2-3, with TRBD2 identical over 8 bases. The V segment lost 0 bases and the J segment 5 bases; nucleotides outside the gene matches: 8. The V gene's germline CDR1 is SGDLS and CDR2 YYNGEE. The CDR3 runs to 16 residues. As DNA, the CDR3 is TGTGCCAGCAGCGTAGATCCGGGAGGGGGACAAGATACGCAGTATTTT. It encodes CASSVDPGGGQDTQYF.

The chain combines TRBV21-1 with TRBJ1-6; the table's D call of TRBD1 was not tested on the DNA. TRBV21-1 is a pseudogene. This CDR3 is built from 14 residues. The CDR3 nucleotides read TGTGCCGGCCGGGTGGGGGACAGGGATTCACCCCTCCACTTT. It is translated as CAGRVGDRDSPLHF.

The chain combines TRBV7-3 with TRBJ2-1; possible D gene TRBD2, 6 bases. Trimming shortened V by 5 bases and J by 2 bases, and 10 bases separated the two germline ends. Germline V gene lookup returns CDR1 SGHTA and CDR2 FQGTGA. CDR3 length equals 14 residues. CDR3 nucleotides: TGTGCCAGCAGCCCGGGACTCGCCTACAATGAGCAGTTCTTC. Amino acid sequence: CASSPGLAYNEQFF.

The rearrangement uses TRBV11-3 and TRBJ1-2; D is uncertain. Germline CDR1 SGHNT, CDR2 YENEEA. The CDR3 length is 14 residues. The germline V and J ends were trimmed by 0 bases and 3 bases, with 8 bases remaining between them. The CDR3 DNA reads as TGTGCCAGCAGCTTAGAGGGGAGGGACTATGGCTACACCTTC. It yields the protein CASSLEGRDYGYTF.

The chain joins TRBV5-1 to TRBJ2-2, with TRBD1 matching over 8 bases. V trimming: 4 bases; J trimming: 5 bases; junction bases outside the gene matches: 10. The germline CDR1 and CDR2 sequences are SGHRS and YFSETQ. The length of the CDR3 is 16 residues. Here the CDR3 reads CASSQGQGAGTGELFF. Written as DNA, the CDR3 is TGCGCCAGCAGCCAAGGACAGGGCGCGGGTACCGGGGAGCTGTTTTTT.

The chain has TRBV10-1 and TRBJ2-3, with 10 bases matching TRBD1. Germline CDR1 is WNHNN and CDR2 is SYGVQD (reference sequence). Trimming at V came to 3 bases and at J to 4 bases, leaving 4 bases not matched to a gene. The CDR3 consists of 15 residues. CDR3 loop: CASSDPGQGADTQYF. CDR3 DNA: TGCGCCAGCAGTGACCCTGGACAGGGGGCAGATACGCAGTATTTT.

The sample holds a few counts of this clone. V is TRBV19 and J is TRBJ2-1; 8 positions agree with TRBD2. With 2 bases clipped from V and 6 bases from J, the junction kept 3 bases outside the gene matches. Looked up from germline, CDR1 is LNHDA and CDR2 is SQIVND (reference sequence). This CDR3 spans 14 amino acids. The CDR3 bases are TGTGCCAGTAGTATACGAACTAGCGGCAATGAGCAGTTCTTC. Its translation is CASSIRTSGNEQFF.

This clone occurred once. This sequence joins TRBV16 and TRBJ2-1, with 9 nucleotides matching TRBD2. The germline V gene has CDR1 KGHSY and CDR2 FQNENV. This CDR3 spans 14 amino acids. V lost 4 bases to trimming and J lost 6 bases; unmatched junction nucleotides: 4. The CDR3 nucleotides read TGTGCCAGCAGCCGGCGGGAGGGACGCAATGAGCAGTTCTTC. Translation: CASSRREGRNEQFF.

This clone has ten or more counts. The rearrangement links TRBV4-1 to TRBJ1-6, with 7 bases fitting TRBD1. The junction had 4 bases not matched to a gene; V was cut back by 3 bases and J by 11 bases. The CDR3 covers 13 residues. Germline V gene data show CDR1 as MGHRA and CDR2 as YSYEKL. This chain's CDR3 is CASSQTGIPPLHF. The CDR3 DNA follows: TGCGCCAGCAGCCAGACAGGGATACCACCCCTCCACTTT.